This TCR beta chain was observed in a study of tumor and adjacent non-tumor tissue in lung cancer. Study context: Aged roughly 31 to 76 years, patients included more than nine men and about 5 women with stage I to III disease. Around 4.2 million productive TCRbeta reads were obtained per sample on average. General study points: Tumor repertoires had a smaller top 100 clone share than normal lung. Compared with tumor, normal lung showed significantly lower TCR diversity.

No cell sorting was done before RNA was extracted from the tissue. Distant lung tissue was collected more than 3 cm away from the tumor edge. TCRbeta libraries were built with three rounds of nested PCR, modified from ARM-PCR. TCRdb independently ran MiXCR on the multiplex PCR reads; one entry per CDR3 protein. The profile shows 45,000 to 65,000 distinct CDR3 sequences, 74% of them singletons. From germline, CDR1 is DFQATT and CDR2 SNEGSKA (reference sequence). The CDR3 extends over 16 amino acids. A note on this clonotype: The target antigen is unknown. This may come from a read error, since a much larger clone is one base off.

The rearrangement joins TRBV20-1 to TRBJ2-1; 10 positions match TRBD2. The clonotype was recovered from an older woman with non-small cell lung cancer. Material for sequencing was distant non-tumor lung tissue. In DNA, the CDR3 is TGCAGTGCTTGGCTAGCGGGAGCCTCCTCCTACAATGTGCAGTTCTTC. Its translation: CSAWLAGASSYNVQFF.